This T cell receptor beta chain was sequenced in a study of technical replicates of blood from a few donors. The germline V gene encodes CDR1 SGHTA and CDR2 FQGTGA. The CDR3 loop spans 15 amino acids. V lost 4 bases and J lost 1, with 12 bases in between. Profiling relied on immunoSEQ multiplex PCR, and the TCRdb table lists in-frame clones only, not all of them. The sample includes over 90,000 clones, roughly 96% of them seen just once. Sequencing was carried out using T cells isolated from PBMCs. This sequence joins TRBV7-3 and TRBJ2-3; D is perhaps TRBD1 (6 bases). This receptor was obtained from a human donor in good health. The DNA for the CDR3 is TGTGCCAGCAGCTATGGGGCAGGGGGCACAGATACGCAGTATTTT. Amino acids: CASSYGAGGTDTQYF.